Following are 11 T cell receptor beta chains from one sample sequenced in a study of CD8 T cells in ankylosing spondylitis. MiXCR was run by TCRdb on the 5' RACE reads, yielding one entry per CDR3 protein. The table includes about 400,000 distinct CDR3 sequences, more than 20% detected once. Sequenced sample: blood, either unsorted or a sorted T cell fraction (not recorded which). These receptors all come from a male donor with ankylosing spondylitis or in good health (not recorded which).

This clonotype was counted a few times. The chain links TRBV3-1 to TRBJ2-1, with D hard to call. There are 13 residues in the CDR3. The V end lost 6 bases, the J end lost 8 bases, and 14 bases lay between the germline ends. Germline assignment: CDR1 LGHDT and CDR2 YNNKEL (reference sequence). CDR3 DNA: TGTGCCAGCAGTCCCCCATCCCTAGATGAGCAGTTCTTC. It is translated as CASSPPSLDEQFF.

This clonotype was seen more than once but under ten times. The chain uses TRBV5-1 and TRBJ2-7; TRBD1 agrees at 8 bases. CDR3 length equals 17 residues. Germline V gene data show CDR1 as SGHRS and CDR2 as YFSETQ. V shed 4 bases and J 0 bases; nucleotides not matched to a gene: 12. The CDR3 DNA reads TGCGCCAGCAGCCCCGGACAGGGTGGTTATGGCTCCTACGAGCAGTACTTC. It translates to CASSPGQGGYGSYEQYF.

V usage is TRBV15 and J usage is TRBJ2-3, with D perhaps matching TRBD2 (6 bases). Germline CDR1 is LNHNV and CDR2 is YYDKDF (reference sequence). This CDR3 has 15 amino acids. Deletions cut 3 bases from V and 6 bases from J, with 16 bases between. This CDR3 is CATSSGEEESDTQYF. CDR3 DNA sequence: TGTGCCACCAGCAGCGGGGAGGAGGAATCGGATACGCAGTATTTT.

This clonotype was observed a few times. The gene calls are TRBV12-3 or TRBV12-4 and TRBJ2-3; TRBD2 aligns across 10 bases. The trim removed 1 base at V and 2 bases at J, leaving 6 bases unmatched. CDR3 size: 17 residues. For the CDR3, the DNA is TGTGCCAGCAGTTTAGTATCCCTAGCGGGGGCCACAGATACGCAGTATTTT. It yields the protein CASSLVSLAGATDTQYF.

This chain links TRBV15 with TRBJ2-7; weak D call: TRBD1 (5 bases). The V end was cut by 3 bases, the J end by 3 bases, with 6 bases between. The CDR3 totals 12 residues. CDR1 is LNHNV and CDR2 is YYDKDF in the germline V gene (reference sequence). The CDR3 nucleotides are TGTGCCACCAGCAGCCAGGGCTACGAGCAGTACTTC. Translated: CATSSQGYEQYF. Full variable domain (missing parts from reference TRBV15 and TRBJ2-7): DAMVIQNPRYQVTQFGKPVTLSCSQTLNHNVMYWYQQKSSQAPKLLFHYYDKDFNNEADTPDNFQSRRPNTSFCFLDIRSPGLGDTAMYLCATSSQGYEQYFGPGTRLTVT.

The table lists this clonotype with a few counts. J is TRBJ2-3 and V is TRBV6-1; 15 bases fit TRBD2. From germline, CDR1 is MNHNS and CDR2 SASEGT. After removal of 6 bases from V and 7 bases from J, the junction contained 5 bases not matched to a gene. CDR3 length: 15 residues. The CDR3 loop reads CASSPGTSGGNTQYF. CDR3 DNA: TGTGCCAGCAGCCCCGGGACTAGCGGGGGGAATACGCAGTATTTT.

The chain combines TRBV29-1 with TRBJ2-5; maybe TRBD2 (6 bases). The CDR3 covers 13 residues. The germline CDR1 and CDR2 sequences are SQVTM and ANQGSEA. V lost 3 bases and J 2 bases, leaving 10 bases between the germline ends. CDR3 in DNA: TGCAGCGTTGAGCGGGGTCTTCAAGAGACCCAGTACTTC. Translated: CSVERGLQETQYF.

This clonotype has at least ten counts. V is TRBV20-1 and J is TRBJ2-2; 7 nucleotides align to TRBD2. The CDR3 spans 15 residues. Trimming cost V 0 bases and J 0 bases; bases outside gene matches: 1. The germline CDR1 and CDR2 sequences are DFQATT and SNEGSKA (reference sequence). Here the CDR3 DNA reads TGCAGTGCTAGAGATCTAGCGGCGAACACCGGGGAGCTGTTTTTT. This gives the protein CSARDLAANTGELFF.

This clonotype was seen ten or more times. This chain uses TRBV2 with TRBJ2-1, with D possibly matching TRBD2 (5 bases). V was pared by 10 bases and J by 0 bases, with 16 bases between. The CDR3 has 15 residues. Germline-derived CDR1 and CDR2 are SNHLY and FYNNEI. DNA for the CDR3: TGTGCCAACACAAGGGCGGGTAGCTCCTACAATGAGCAGTTCTTC. Its protein is CANTRAGSSYNEQFF. Using reference TRBV2 and TRBJ2-1 for the parts outside the CDR3, the full variable domain is EPEVTQTPSHQVTQMGQEVILRCVPISNHLYFYWYRQILGQKVEFLVSFYNNEISEKSEIFDDQFSVERPDGSNFTLKIRSTKLEDSAMYFCANTRAGSSYNEQFFGPGTRLTVL.

This clonotype was seen a few times. V gene TRBV29-1 combines with J gene TRBJ2-3; tentative D call: TRBD1 (6 bases). This CDR3 contains 12 residues. The ends were cut back, 4 bases at V and 4 bases at J, with 9 bases in the middle. From germline, CDR1 is SQVTM and CDR2 ANQGSEA. The CDR3 region is CSVVWGPDTQYF. CDR3 DNA sequence: TGCAGCGTTGTCTGGGGGCCAGATACGCAGTATTTT.

This clonotype has just a few counts. The J gene is TRBJ2-5, the V gene TRBV12-3 or TRBV12-4, with unresolved D. V gave up 7 bases and J gave up 0 bases, with 9 bases separating them. The CDR3 covers 13 residues. The CDR3 coding sequence is TGTGCCAGCACCCCTATTTACCAAGAGACCCAGTACTTC. It codes for CASTPIYQETQYF.